Sequencing of this T cell receptor (beta chain) was carried out in a study of radiotherapy plus CTLA-4 blockade in lung cancer. Background on the study: Objective responses were seen in 15% to 20% of patients, disease control in around 30%. Whole-study findings and limits: Alongside interferon-beta, early blood T cell clone dynamics were reportedly the best predictor of response.

Profiled with immunoSEQ multiplex PCR; TCRdb holds only in-frame clones, not every one. The table lists approximately 52,000 clones, 65% to 85% of them singletons. Patients with chemo-refractory metastatic non-small-cell lung cancer received focal radiation plus CTLA-4 blockade with ipilimumab. The CDR3 has 14 residues. Trimming cost V 5 bases and J 1 base, with 11 bases left between them. Germline V CDR1 and CDR2: LGHNA, YSLEER. For this clone: Its antigen is currently unknown.

The TCR originated in a human donor with non-small cell lung cancer whose response to radiotherapy plus ipilimumab could not be evaluated. This chain uses TRBV4-3 with TRBJ1-1, with D perhaps matching TRBD1 (6 bases). The specimen was peripheral blood, collected from a patient treated with radiotherapy plus ipilimumab. CDR3 residues: CASSYRARNTEAFF. The CDR3 bases are TGCGCCAGCAGCTACAGGGCGAGGAACACTGAAGCTTTCTTT.